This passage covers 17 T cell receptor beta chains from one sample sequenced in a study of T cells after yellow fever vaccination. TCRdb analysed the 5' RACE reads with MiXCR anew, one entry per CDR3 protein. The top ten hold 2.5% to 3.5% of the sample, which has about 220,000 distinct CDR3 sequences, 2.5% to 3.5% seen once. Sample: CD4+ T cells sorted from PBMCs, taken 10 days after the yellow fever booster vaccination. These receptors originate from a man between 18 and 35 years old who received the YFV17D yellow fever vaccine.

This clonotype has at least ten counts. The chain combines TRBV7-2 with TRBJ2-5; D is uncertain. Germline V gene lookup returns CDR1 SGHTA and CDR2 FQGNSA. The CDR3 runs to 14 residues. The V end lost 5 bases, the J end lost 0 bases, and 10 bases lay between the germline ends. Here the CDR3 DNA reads TGTGCCAGCAGCCCCCTCGGCTACCAAGAGACCCAGTACTTC. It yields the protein CASSPLGYQETQYF.

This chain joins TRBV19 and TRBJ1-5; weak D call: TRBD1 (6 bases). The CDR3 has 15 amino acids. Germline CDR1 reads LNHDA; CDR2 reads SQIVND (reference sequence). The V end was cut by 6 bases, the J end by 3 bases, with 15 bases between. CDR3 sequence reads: CASSTDGTNNQPQHF. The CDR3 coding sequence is TGTGCCAGTAGCACCGACGGGACAAACAATCAGCCCCAGCATTTT. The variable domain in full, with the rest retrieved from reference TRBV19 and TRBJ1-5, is DGGITQSPKYLFRKEGQNVTLSCEQNLNHDAMYWYRQDPGQGLRLIYYSQIVNDFQKGDIAEGYSVSREKKESFPLTVTSAQKNPTAFYLCASSTDGTNNQPQHFGDGTRLSIL.

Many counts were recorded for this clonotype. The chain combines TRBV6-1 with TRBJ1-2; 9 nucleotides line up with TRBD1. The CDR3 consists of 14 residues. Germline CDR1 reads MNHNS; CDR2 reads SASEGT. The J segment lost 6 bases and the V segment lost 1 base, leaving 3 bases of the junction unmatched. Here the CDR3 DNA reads TGTGCCAGCAGTGAAGTTACAGGGGGCGATGGCTACACCTTC. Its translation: CASSEVTGGDGYTF.

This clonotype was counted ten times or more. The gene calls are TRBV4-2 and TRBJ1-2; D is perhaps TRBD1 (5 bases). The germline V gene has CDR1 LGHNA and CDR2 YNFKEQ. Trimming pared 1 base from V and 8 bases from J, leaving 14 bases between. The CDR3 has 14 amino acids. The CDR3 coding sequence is TGTGCCAGCAGCCAAGGGGGAATCGCAGGGGGCTACACCTTC. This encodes CASSQGGIAGGYTF.

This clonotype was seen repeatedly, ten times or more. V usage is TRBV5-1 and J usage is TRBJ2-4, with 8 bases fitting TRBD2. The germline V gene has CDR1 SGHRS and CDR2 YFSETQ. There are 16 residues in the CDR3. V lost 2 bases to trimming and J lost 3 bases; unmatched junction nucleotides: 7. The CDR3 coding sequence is TGCGCCAGCAGCTTAGCGGGGGCCTTGGGCAAAAACATTCAGTACTTC. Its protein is CASSLAGALGKNIQYF.

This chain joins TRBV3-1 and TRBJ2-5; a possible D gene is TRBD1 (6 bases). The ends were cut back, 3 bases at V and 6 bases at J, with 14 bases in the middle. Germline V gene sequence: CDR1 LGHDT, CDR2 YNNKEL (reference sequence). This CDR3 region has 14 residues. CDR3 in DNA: TGTGCCAGCAGCCACACGGACAGCCAGAAGACCCAGTACTTC. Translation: CASSHTDSQKTQYF.

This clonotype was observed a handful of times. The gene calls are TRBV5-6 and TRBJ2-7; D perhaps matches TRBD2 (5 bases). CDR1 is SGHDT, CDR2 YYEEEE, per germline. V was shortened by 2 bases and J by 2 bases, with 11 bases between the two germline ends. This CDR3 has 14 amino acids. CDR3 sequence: CASSLERETYEQYF. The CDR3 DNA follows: TGTGCCAGCAGCTTAGAGAGGGAAACCTACGAGCAGTACTTC.

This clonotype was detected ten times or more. The CDR3: CAIGGDRPLGYGYTF. The DNA of the CDR3 is TGTGCCATCGGAGGGGACAGACCTTTGGGCTATGGCTACACCTTC. The chain combines TRBV10-3 with TRBJ1-2, with 7 positions matching TRBD1. The ends lost 8 bases at V and 4 bases at J; junction bases unmatched: 13. Looked up from germline, CDR1 is ENHRY and CDR2 is SYGVKD. The CDR3 covers 15 residues.

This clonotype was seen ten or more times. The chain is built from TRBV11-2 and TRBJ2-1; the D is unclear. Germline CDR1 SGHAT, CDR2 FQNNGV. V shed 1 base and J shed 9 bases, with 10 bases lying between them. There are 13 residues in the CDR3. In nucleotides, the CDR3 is TGTGCCAGCAGCTTAGTTGGTTTGGGTGAGCAGTTCTTC. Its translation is CASSLVGLGEQFF.

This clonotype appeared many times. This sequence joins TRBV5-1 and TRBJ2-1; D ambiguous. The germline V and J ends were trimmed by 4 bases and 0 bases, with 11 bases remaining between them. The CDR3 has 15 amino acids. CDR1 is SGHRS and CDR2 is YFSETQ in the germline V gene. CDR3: CASSSTLSSYNEQFF. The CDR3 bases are TGCGCCAGCAGCAGTACCCTAAGCTCCTACAATGAGCAGTTCTTC.

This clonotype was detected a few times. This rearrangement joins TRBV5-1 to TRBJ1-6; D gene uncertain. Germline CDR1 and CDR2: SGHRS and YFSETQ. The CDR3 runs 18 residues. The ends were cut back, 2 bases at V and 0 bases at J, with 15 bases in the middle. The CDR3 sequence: CASSFRTSESSYNSPLHF. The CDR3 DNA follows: TGCGCCAGCAGCTTTAGGACTTCGGAGAGCTCCTATAATTCACCCCTCCACTTT.

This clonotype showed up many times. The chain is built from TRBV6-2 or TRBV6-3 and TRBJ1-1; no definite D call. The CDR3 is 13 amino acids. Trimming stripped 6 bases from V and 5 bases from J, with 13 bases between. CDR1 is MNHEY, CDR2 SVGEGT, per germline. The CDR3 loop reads CASSPTPRTEAFF. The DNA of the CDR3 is TGTGCCAGCAGCCCGACCCCGCGTACTGAAGCTTTCTTT.

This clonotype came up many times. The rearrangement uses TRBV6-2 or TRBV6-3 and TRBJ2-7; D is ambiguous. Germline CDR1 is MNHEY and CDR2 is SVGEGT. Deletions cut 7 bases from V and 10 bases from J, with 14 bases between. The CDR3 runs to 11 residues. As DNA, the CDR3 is TGTGCCAGCAAGACGGTCTACGGTCAGTACTTC. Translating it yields CASKTVYGQYF.

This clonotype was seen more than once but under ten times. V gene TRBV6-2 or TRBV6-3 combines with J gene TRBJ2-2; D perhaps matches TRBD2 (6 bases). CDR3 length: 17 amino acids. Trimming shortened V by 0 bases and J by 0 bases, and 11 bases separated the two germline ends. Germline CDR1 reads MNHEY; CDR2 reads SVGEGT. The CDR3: CASSYSRKRANTGELFF. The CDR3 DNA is TGTGCCAGCAGTTACTCCAGGAAGCGGGCGAACACCGGGGAGCTGTTTTTT.

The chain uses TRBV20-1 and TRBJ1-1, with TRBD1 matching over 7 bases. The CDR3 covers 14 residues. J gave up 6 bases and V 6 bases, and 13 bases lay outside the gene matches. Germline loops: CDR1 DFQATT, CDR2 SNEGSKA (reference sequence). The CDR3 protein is CSARAYWDSSEAFF. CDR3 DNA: TGCAGTGCGCGTGCCTATTGGGACAGCTCTGAAGCTTTCTTT.

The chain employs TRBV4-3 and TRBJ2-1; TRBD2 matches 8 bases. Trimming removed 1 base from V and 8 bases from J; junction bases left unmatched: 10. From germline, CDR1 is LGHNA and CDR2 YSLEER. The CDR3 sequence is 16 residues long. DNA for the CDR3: TGCGCCAGCAGCCAAGGACCCGGCGGGGGGCGCGATGAGCAGTTCTTC. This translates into CASSQGPGGGRDEQFF.

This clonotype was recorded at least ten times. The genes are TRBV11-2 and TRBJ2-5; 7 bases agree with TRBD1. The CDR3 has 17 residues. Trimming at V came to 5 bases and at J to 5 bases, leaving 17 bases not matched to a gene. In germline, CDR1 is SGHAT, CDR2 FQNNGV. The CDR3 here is CASSPGWVDRDRETQYF. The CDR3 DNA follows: TGTGCCAGCAGCCCAGGGTGGGTCGACAGGGATCGGGAGACCCAGTACTTC.